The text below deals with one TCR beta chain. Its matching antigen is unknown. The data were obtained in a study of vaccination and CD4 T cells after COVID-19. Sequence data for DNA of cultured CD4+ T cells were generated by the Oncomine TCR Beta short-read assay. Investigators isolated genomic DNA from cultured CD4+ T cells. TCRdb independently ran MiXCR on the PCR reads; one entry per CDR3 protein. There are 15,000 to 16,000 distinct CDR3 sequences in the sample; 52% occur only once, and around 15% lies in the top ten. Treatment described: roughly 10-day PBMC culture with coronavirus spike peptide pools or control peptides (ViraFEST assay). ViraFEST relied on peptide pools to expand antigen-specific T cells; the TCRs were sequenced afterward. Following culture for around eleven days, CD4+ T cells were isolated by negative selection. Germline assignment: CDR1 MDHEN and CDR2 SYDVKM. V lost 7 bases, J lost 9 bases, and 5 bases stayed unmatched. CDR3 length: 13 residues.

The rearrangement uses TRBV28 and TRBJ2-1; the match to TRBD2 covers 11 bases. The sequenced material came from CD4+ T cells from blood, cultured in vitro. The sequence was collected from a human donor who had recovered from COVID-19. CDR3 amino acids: CASITSGRGEQFF. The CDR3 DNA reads TGTGCCAGCATTACTAGCGGGAGAGGTGAGCAGTTCTTC.